Listed below are T cell receptor beta chains from one sample, sequenced in a study of post-analysis software for immune sequencing data. One entry per CDR3 protein results from TCRdb running MiXCR on the PCR reads. The data contain roughly 600,000 distinct CDR3 sequences, around 44% of them singletons. The material sequenced was blood. These receptor sequences come from a girl between 10 and 17 years old with multiple sclerosis. CDR3s include the opening cysteine and the closing phenylalanine or tryptophan. Each record gives: V gene, clone size, D gene, CDR3 length, J gene, CDR3 protein, CDR3 DNA. D genes are given only for firm matches. Expanded clones get a size class; other rows say once, few or many, or leave the size out.

v_call: TRBV6-6; clone_size: few; d_call: .; cdr3_length: 14; j_call: TRBJ1-5; cdr3_aa: CASSYVLGNQPQHF; cdr3_nt: TGTGCCAGCAGTTATGTGTTGGGCAATCAGCCCCAGCATTTT
v_call: TRBV4-2; clone_size: few; d_call: .; cdr3_length: 19; j_call: TRBJ2-1; cdr3_aa: CASSQAVGGGLPSYNEQFF; cdr3_nt: TGTGCCAGCAGCCAAGCAGTGGGGGGGGGCCTTCCCTCCTACAATGAGCAGTTCTTC
v_call: TRBV5-1; clone_size: .; d_call: .; cdr3_length: 11; j_call: TRBJ2-5; cdr3_aa: CANRVEETQYF; cdr3_nt: TGCGCCAACAGGGTAGAAGAGACCCAGTACTTC
v_call: TRBV12-3/TRBV12-4; clone_size: few; d_call: TRBD1; cdr3_length: 12; j_call: TRBJ1-2; cdr3_aa: CASSADRLGYTF; cdr3_nt: TGTGCCAGCAGTGCGGACAGGCTTGGCTACACCTTC
v_call: TRBV28; clone_size: few; d_call: TRBD2; cdr3_length: 16; j_call: TRBJ2-7; cdr3_aa: CASSLSGTSGIYEQYF; cdr3_nt: TGTGCCAGCAGTCTATCCGGGACTAGCGGGATCTACGAGCAGTACTTC
v_call: TRBV5-1; clone_size: .; d_call: .; cdr3_length: 15; j_call: TRBJ2-7; cdr3_aa: CASSLADIGGYEQYF; cdr3_nt: TGCGCCAGCAGCTTGGCTGACATTGGAGGCTACGAGCAGTACTTC
v_call: TRBV10-3; clone_size: .; d_call: TRBD1; cdr3_length: 13; j_call: TRBJ2-1; cdr3_aa: CAIRDRGQGEQFF; cdr3_nt: TGTGCCATCAGGGACAGGGGGCAAGGTGAGCAGTTCTTC
v_call: TRBV11-2; clone_size: .; d_call: TRBD2; cdr3_length: 15; j_call: TRBJ2-1; cdr3_aa: CASSSNGLAGVEQFF; cdr3_nt: TGTGCCAGCAGCTCTAACGGACTAGCGGGAGTTGAGCAGTTCTTC
v_call: TRBV20-1; clone_size: few; d_call: TRBD1; cdr3_length: 16; j_call: TRBJ2-7; cdr3_aa: CSASGRGTGGSREQYF; cdr3_nt: TGCAGTGCCAGCGGTAGGGGGACAGGGGGGTCTCGCGAGCAGTACTTC
v_call: TRBV6-1; clone_size: .; d_call: .; cdr3_length: 13; j_call: TRBJ2-5; cdr3_aa: CASSEALRETQYF; cdr3_nt: TGTGCCAGCAGTGAAGCGCTTCGGGAGACCCAGTACTTC
v_call: TRBV4-1; clone_size: .; d_call: .; cdr3_length: 16; j_call: TRBJ2-1; cdr3_aa: CASSQEGVGGNNEQFF; cdr3_nt: TGCGCCAGCAGCCAAGAAGGGGTGGGTGGGAACAATGAGCAGTTCTTC
v_call: TRBV4-1; clone_size: few; d_call: .; cdr3_length: 15; j_call: TRBJ1-1; cdr3_aa: CASSPQNIRDTEAFF; cdr3_nt: TGCGCCAGCAGCCCCCAAAACATCAGGGACACTGAAGCTTTCTTT
v_call: TRBV13; clone_size: .; d_call: .; cdr3_length: 18; j_call: TRBJ2-1; cdr3_aa: CASSLRGYGLVKAIEQFF; cdr3_nt: TGTGCCAGCAGCTTGAGGGGGTACGGGTTGGTAAAAGCAATTGAGCAGTTCTTC
v_call: TRBV15; clone_size: few; d_call: .; cdr3_length: 16; j_call: TRBJ2-2; cdr3_aa: CATSRDGRTNTGELFF; cdr3_nt: TGTGCCACCAGCAGAGACGGTAGAACGAACACCGGGGAGCTGTTTTTT
v_call: TRBV4-1; clone_size: few; d_call: .; cdr3_length: 14; j_call: TRBJ2-7; cdr3_aa: CASSQAFAAYEQYF; cdr3_nt: TGCGCCAGCAGCCAAGCATTCGCGGCCTACGAGCAGTACTTC
v_call: TRBV5-1; clone_size: once; d_call: .; cdr3_length: 15; j_call: TRBJ2-5; cdr3_aa: CASSLAAGYTQTQYF; cdr3_nt: TGCGCCAGCAGCTTGGCCGCCGGGTACACGCAGACCCAGTACTTC
v_call: TRBV20-1; clone_size: .; d_call: TRBD1; cdr3_length: 12; j_call: TRBJ1-2; cdr3_aa: CSVGDREYGYTF; cdr3_nt: TGCAGTGTAGGGGACAGGGAATATGGCTACACCTTC
v_call: TRBV20-1; clone_size: few; d_call: .; cdr3_length: 15; j_call: TRBJ1-2; cdr3_aa: CGARPQQGVGYGYTF; cdr3_nt: TGCGGTGCACGACCACAACAGGGAGTCGGCTATGGCTACACCTTC
v_call: TRBV4-1; clone_size: .; d_call: .; cdr3_length: 19; j_call: TRBJ2-3; cdr3_aa: CASSRAQDGWVGGTATQYF; cdr3_nt: TGCGCCAGCAGCCGAGCACAAGATGGGTGGGTTGGCGGCACAGCTACGCAGTATTTT
v_call: TRBV7-9; clone_size: .; d_call: TRBD2; cdr3_length: 12; j_call: TRBJ2-5; cdr3_aa: CAIGGGQETQYF; cdr3_nt: TGTGCCATCGGGGGGGGACAAGAGACCCAGTACTTC
v_call: TRBV12-3/TRBV12-4; clone_size: .; d_call: .; cdr3_length: 13; j_call: TRBJ2-1; cdr3_aa: CASSLLGNNEQFF; cdr3_nt: TGTGCCAGCAGTTTACTCGGGAACAATGAGCAGTTCTTC
v_call: TRBV29-1; clone_size: .; d_call: .; cdr3_length: 14; j_call: TRBJ2-3; cdr3_aa: CSVADRRGTDTQYF; cdr3_nt: TGCAGCGTAGCGGACCGAAGAGGTACAGATACGCAGTATTTT
v_call: TRBV10-3; clone_size: few; d_call: .; cdr3_length: 11; j_call: TRBJ2-7; cdr3_aa: CAIRNSYEQYF; cdr3_nt: TGTGCCATCAGAAACTCCTACGAGCAGTACTTC
v_call: TRBV25-1; clone_size: .; d_call: .; cdr3_length: 8; j_call: TRBJ1-2; cdr3_aa: CAAGGYTF; cdr3_nt: TGTGCCGCTGGTGGCTACACCTTC
v_call: TRBV12-3/TRBV12-4; clone_size: .; d_call: TRBD2; cdr3_length: 15; j_call: TRBJ2-1; cdr3_aa: CASSRGLAVDNEQFF; cdr3_nt: TGTGCCAGCAGTAGGGGACTAGCGGTTGACAATGAGCAGTTCTTC
v_call: TRBV5-6; clone_size: .; d_call: TRBD2; cdr3_length: 16; j_call: TRBJ2-7; cdr3_aa: CASSSDQRDIDYEQYF; cdr3_nt: TGTGCCAGCAGCTCCGACCAGCGGGATATAGACTACGAGCAGTACTTC
v_call: TRBV6-5; clone_size: .; d_call: TRBD2; cdr3_length: 16; j_call: TRBJ2-2; cdr3_aa: CASSYRSGGGTGELFF; cdr3_nt: TGTGCCAGCAGTTACCGGAGCGGGGGTGGGACCGGGGAGCTGTTTTTT
v_call: TRBV7-3; clone_size: .; d_call: .; cdr3_length: 12; j_call: TRBJ2-4; cdr3_aa: CACSLGGGEQYF; cdr3_nt: TGTGCCTGCAGCTTAGGGGGAGGGGAGCAGTACTTC
v_call: TRBV12-3/TRBV12-4; clone_size: .; d_call: .; cdr3_length: 14; j_call: TRBJ2-3; cdr3_aa: CASSTGSLADTQYF; cdr3_nt: TGTGCCAGCAGTACCGGGAGCTTGGCAGATACGCAGTATTTT
v_call: TRBV7-6; clone_size: few; d_call: .; cdr3_length: 14; j_call: TRBJ2-6; cdr3_aa: CASSSPMGANVLTF; cdr3_nt: TGTGCCAGCAGCTCGCCCATGGGGGCCAACGTCCTGACTTTC
v_call: TRBV29-1; clone_size: .; d_call: .; cdr3_length: 12; j_call: TRBJ1-2; cdr3_aa: CSVEIGGYGYTF; cdr3_nt: TGCAGCGTTGAAATAGGGGGCTATGGCTACACCTTC
v_call: TRBV3-1; clone_size: once; d_call: .; cdr3_length: 14; j_call: TRBJ1-6; cdr3_aa: CASSQALGDSPLHF; cdr3_nt: TGTGCCAGCAGCCAAGCTCTAGGAGATTCACCCCTCCACTTT
v_call: TRBV12-3/TRBV12-4; clone_size: many; d_call: .; cdr3_length: 14; j_call: TRBJ2-1; cdr3_aa: CASSLAHLGSEQFF; cdr3_nt: TGTGCCAGCAGTTTAGCCCATCTGGGGAGTGAGCAGTTCTTC